This TCR beta chain is from a study of CD8+CD57+ T cells in acquired aplastic anemia. Study-wide background: Recorded DNA amounts for sorted CD4+ and CD8+ cells had an average of 3.2 ug.

The length of the CDR3 is 13 residues. V lost 3 bases and J 4 bases, leaving 7 bases between the germline ends. Looked up from germline, CDR1 is MNHNS and CDR2 is SASEGT. Genomic DNA constituted the template upon which TCR beta VDJ and CDR3 profiling was performed. TCRdb re-derived calls from the reads in MiXCR, one entry per CDR3 protein. Among about 270,000 distinct CDR3 sequences listed, around three fifths were seen once. The chain has TRBV6-1 and TRBJ1-3; D remains unclear. The TCR originated in a human donor with severe aplastic anemia or a healthy control (not recorded which). The sample was sorted CD4+, CD8+, or CD8+CD57+ T cells (not recorded which) from PBMCs. CDR3 region: CASSDLRGNTIYF. CDR3 DNA: TGTGCCAGCAGTGACCTCAGAGGAAACACCATATATTTT.